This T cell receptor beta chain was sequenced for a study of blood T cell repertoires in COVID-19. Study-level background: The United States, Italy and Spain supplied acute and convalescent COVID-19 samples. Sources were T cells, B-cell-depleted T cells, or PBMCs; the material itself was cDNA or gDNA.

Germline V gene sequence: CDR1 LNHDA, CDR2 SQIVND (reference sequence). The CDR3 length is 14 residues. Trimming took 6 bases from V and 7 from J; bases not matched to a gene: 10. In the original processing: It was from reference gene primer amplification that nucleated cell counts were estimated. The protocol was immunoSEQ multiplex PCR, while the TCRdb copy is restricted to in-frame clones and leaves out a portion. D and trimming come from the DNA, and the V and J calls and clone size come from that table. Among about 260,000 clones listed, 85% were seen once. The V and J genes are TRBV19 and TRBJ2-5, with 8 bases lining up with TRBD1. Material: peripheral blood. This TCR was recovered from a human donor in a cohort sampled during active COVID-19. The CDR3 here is CASRVGQGTGTQYF. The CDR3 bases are TGTGCCAGTAGAGTTGGACAGGGAACCGGGACCCAGTACTTC.